Listed here are 18 T cell receptor beta chains from one sample, sequenced in a study of shared T cell receptors in the human thymus. Only in-frame clones appear in the TCRdb table, and some are missing; sequencing was by immunoSEQ multiplex PCR. The table has hundreds of thousands of clones, 95% seen once. The sequenced sample consisted of thymocytes. The receptors shown here come from a human donor.

This chain joins TRBV6-4 and TRBJ1-3, with D perhaps TRBD1 (6 bases). V lost 0 bases and J lost 0, with 12 bases in between. This CDR3 contains 17 residues. Per germline, CDR1 MRHNA and CDR2 SNTAGT. CDR3 loop: CASSDSRQANSGNTIYF. In nucleotides, the CDR3 is TGTGCCAGCAGTGACTCGAGACAGGCCAACTCTGGAAACACCATATATTTT.

The chain has TRBV7-2 and TRBJ2-1; possibly TRBD2 for D (5 bases). The CDR3 has 14 amino acids. With 11 bases removed from V and 8 bases from J, the gap between germline ends came to 22 bases. CDR1 SGHTA and CDR2 FQGNSA come from the germline V gene. CDR3 coding DNA: TGTGCCGGCACCGAGGGCCCCTATGCGGATGAGCAGTTCTTC. Translated, it gives CAGTEGPYADEQFF.

The sample holds one count of this clone. The J gene is TRBJ2-6, the V gene TRBV27; D is possibly TRBD2 (7 bases). From germline, CDR1 is MNHEY and CDR2 SMNVEV (reference sequence). Trimming shortened V by 6 bases and J by 0 bases, and 15 bases separated the two germline ends. The CDR3 has 17 amino acids. The CDR3 loop reads CASRKGGELSGANVLTF. The CDR3 DNA sequence: TGTGCCAGCAGAAAGGGGGGGGAGCTCTCTGGGGCCAACGTCCTGACTTTC. Full variable domain (missing parts from reference TRBV27 and TRBJ2-6): EAQVTQNPRYLITVTGKKLTVTCSQNMNHEYMSWYRQDPGLGLRQIYYSMNVEVTDKGDVPEGYKVSRKEKRNFPLILESPSPNQTSLYFCASRKGGELSGANVLTFGAGSRLTVL.

V and J are TRBV6-1 and TRBJ1-4, with D unresolved. Looked up from germline, CDR1 is MNHNS and CDR2 is SASEGT. V gave up 3 bases and J gave up 5 bases, with 16 bases separating them. This CDR3 contains 16 residues. DNA of the CDR3: TGTGCCAGCAGTGAGGTAAACGGAACTCTAAATGAAAAACTGTTTTTT. This gives the protein CASSEVNGTLNEKLFF.

J is TRBJ2-1 and V is TRBV7-9, with D hard to call. Looked up from germline, CDR1 is SEHNR and CDR2 is FQNEAQ (reference sequence). The CDR3 is 12 residues long. V lost 1 base and J lost 11, with 9 bases in between. DNA of the CDR3: TGTGCCAGCAGCTTAGTGCCAGTACAGCAGTTCTTC. This encodes CASSLVPVQQFF. The full variable domain, its missing parts supplied by reference TRBV7-9 and TRBJ2-1, is DTGVSQNPRHKITKRGQNVTFRCDPISEHNRLYWYRQTLGQGPEFLTYFQNEAQLEKSRLLSDRFSAERPKGSFSTLEIQRTEQGDSAMYLCASSLVPVQQFFGPGTRLTVL.

This chain uses TRBV4-1 with TRBJ2-7; D is tentatively TRBD1 or TRBD2 (6 bases each). CDR1 and CDR2 (germline): MGHRA, YSYEKL. CDR3 size: 15 residues. The V gene lost 4 bases and the J gene lost 1 base, with 14 bases spanning the gap. CDR3 sequence (DNA): TGCGCCAGCAGCCCTAGATGGGGGGCGTCCTACGAGCAGTACTTC. It translates to CASSPRWGASYEQYF.

The chain couples TRBV7-8 to TRBJ2-7, with no clear D. V was cut by 5 bases and J by 7 bases, with 18 bases left in between. Germline CDR1 is SGHVS and CDR2 is FQNEAQ. The CDR3 covers 14 residues. The CDR3 region has the DNA TGTGCCAGCAGCCCCGTACACCCGGTGGGGGAGCAGTACTTC. This sequence encodes CASSPVHPVGEQYF. The variable domain in full, with the rest retrieved from reference TRBV7-8 and TRBJ2-7, is GAGVSQSPRYKVAKRGQDVALRCDPISGHVSLFWYQQALGQGPEFLTYFQNEAQLDKSGLPSDRFFAERPEGSVSTLKIQRTQQEDSAVYLCASSPVHPVGEQYFGPGTRLTVT.

This CDR3 reads CASSGPGGWRNQPQHF. The CDR3 DNA sequence: TGTGCCAGCAGTGGGCCAGGGGGCTGGCGCAATCAGCCCCAGCATTTT. J is TRBJ1-5 and V is TRBV28; TRBD1 matches 8 bases. This CDR3 region has 16 residues. The trim removed 5 bases at V and 2 bases at J, leaving 8 bases unmatched. Germline CDR1 is MDHEN and CDR2 is SYDVKM.

V and J are TRBV19 and TRBJ2-3; 9 nucleotides agree with TRBD2. CDR3 size: 15 residues. V shed 7 bases and J 3 bases; nucleotides not matched to a gene: 8. Germline CDR1 and CDR2: LNHDA and SQIVND (reference sequence). The CDR3 region is CASTRREGPTDTQYF. CDR3 in DNA: TGTGCCAGTACTCGGCGGGAGGGCCCTACAGATACGCAGTATTTT.

The chain employs TRBV19 and TRBJ2-1, with 10 bases that match TRBD2. Trimming cost V 1 base and J 15 bases; bases outside gene matches: 9. This CDR3 spans 14 amino acids. In germline, CDR1 is LNHDA, CDR2 SQIVND (reference sequence). The CDR3, as DNA: TGTGCCAGTAGTATAGGCGATAGCGGGAGGTTACTGTTCTTC. It translates to CASSIGDSGRLLFF.

This clone was counted only a few times. The genes are TRBV7-2 and TRBJ2-7; D is perhaps TRBD2 (5 bases). The V and J ends lost 5 bases and 2 bases respectively, with 13 bases between them. From germline, CDR1 is SGHTA and CDR2 FQGNSA. This CDR3 region has 14 residues. CDR3 in amino acids: CASSPRTEPYEQYF. CDR3 bases: TGTGCCAGCAGCCCTAGGACTGAACCCTACGAGCAGTACTTC. The full variable domain, with the rest looked up from reference TRBV7-2 and TRBJ2-7, is GAGVSQSPSNKVTEKGKDVELRCDPISGHTALYWYRQSLGQGLEFLIYFQGNSAPDKSGLPSDRFSAERTGGSVSTLTIQRTQQEDSAVYLCASSPRTEPYEQYFGPGTRLTVT.

J is TRBJ1-5 and V is TRBV28; D is uncertain. The germline V gene has CDR1 MDHEN and CDR2 SYDVKM. With 8 bases removed from V and 7 bases from J, the gap between germline ends came to 9 bases. This CDR3 has 11 amino acids. The CDR3 nucleotides read TGTGCCAGCTCCGGGGAGCAGCCCCAGCATTTT. Its translation is CASSGEQPQHF.

J is TRBJ1-1 and V is TRBV5-4; tentatively, D is TRBD1 (6 bases). The CDR3 length is 20 residues. V was pared by 4 bases and J by 6 bases, with 34 bases between. CDR1 and CDR2 from the germline V gene are SGHNT and YYREEE (reference sequence). The CDR3 DNA is TGTGCCAGCAGCAGTACTAGGGTGACAGGTAAGGGCACCTTGGGCCCTGAAGCTTTCTTT. It translates to CASSSTRVTGKGTLGPEAFF.

For the CDR3, the DNA is TGTGCCAGCAGCGCAGGGGGCTATGGCTACACCTTC. This encodes CASSAGGYGYTF. The V and J genes are TRBV11-2 and TRBJ1-2, with TRBD1 matching over 7 bases. This CDR3 spans 12 amino acids. Looked up from germline, CDR1 is SGHAT and CDR2 is FQNNGV. Germline trimming cut 5 bases from V and 4 bases from J; bases unmatched to any gene: 1.

The chain combines TRBV11-2 with TRBJ2-5; D may match TRBD1 or TRBD2 (5 bases each). Between the trimmed V and J ends, which lost 1 base and 4 bases, there was a span of 13 bases. The CDR3 extends over 15 amino acids. Germline V lookup: CDR1 SGHAT, CDR2 FQNNGV. CDR3 nucleotides: TGTGCCAGCAGCTTAGTAATGGGGGAGACAGAGACCCAGTACTTC. It codes for CASSLVMGETETQYF. Looking up the rest from reference TRBV11-2 and TRBJ2-5 gives the full variable domain: EAGVAQSPRYKIIEKRQSVAFWCNPISGHATLYWYQQILGQGPKLLIQFQNNGVVDDSQLPKDRFSAERLKGVDSTLKIQPAKLEDSAVYLCASSLVMGETETQYFGPGTRLLVL.

This clone came up once. The gene calls are TRBV14 and TRBJ1-2, with 8 bases fitting TRBD1. In germline, CDR1 is SGHDN, CDR2 FVKESK. With 4 bases clipped from V and 6 bases from J, the junction kept 4 bases outside the gene matches. The CDR3 sequence is 13 residues long. This chain's CDR3 is CASSLDRGNGYTF. CDR3 nucleotides: TGTGCCAGCAGCCTCGACAGGGGCAATGGCTACACCTTC.

This clone showed up just once. The V gene is TRBV27, the J gene TRBJ2-7, with D possibly matching TRBD2 (7 bases). CDR3 length equals 17 residues. Per the germline V gene, CDR1 is MNHEY and CDR2 is SMNVEV (reference sequence). V shed 8 bases and J shed 2 bases, with 25 bases lying between them. CDR3 nucleotides: TGTGCCAGCTCCCCCCCAGAGCCCGGGGGGCGTCCCTACGAGCAGTACTTC. It is translated as CASSPPEPGGRPYEQYF.

The V gene is TRBV5-5, the J gene TRBJ1-5; the D gene is possibly TRBD1 (5 bases). The CDR3 extends over 13 amino acids. Trimming shortened V by 6 bases and J by 4 bases, and 11 bases separated the two germline ends. The germline CDR1 and CDR2 sequences are SGHKS and YYEKEE (reference sequence). CDR3 amino acids: CASTGTENQPQHF. DNA of the CDR3: TGTGCCAGCACCGGGACGGAGAATCAGCCCCAGCATTTT. Using reference TRBV5-5 and TRBJ1-5 for the parts outside the CDR3, the full variable domain is DAGVTQSPTHLIKTRGQQVTLRCSPISGHKSVSWYQQVLGQGPQFIFQYYEKEERGRGNFPDRFSARQFPNYSSELNVNALLLGDSALYLCASTGTENQPQHFGDGTRLSIL.